These T cell receptor beta chains were read from a single sample in a study of blood T cell repertoires in COVID-19. Sequencing was performed with immunoSEQ multiplex PCR; in TCRdb, only in-frame clones are kept and a portion is missing. The table records 100,000 to 110,000 clones, over 75% of them present only once. Sequencing was carried out using peripheral blood. The receptor source for this set is a man between 25 and 39 years old in a cohort sampled during active COVID-19. The CDR3 runs from the conserved cysteine through the conserved F or W. The order of the fields is clone size, V gene, J gene, CDR3 protein. Where a row states a size, it is once, few, many or the class of an expanded clone; other rows omit it.

size: .
V: TRBV19
J: TRBJ2-2
CDR3: CASSMDAGATGELFF

size: .
V: TRBV5-1
J: TRBJ2-3
CDR3: CASSSREQGVDTQYF

size: few
V: TRBV28
J: TRBJ2-3
CDR3: CASSLTGGDTQYF

size: once
V: TRBV6-6
J: TRBJ2-7
CDR3: CASRQVYEQYF

size: .
V: TRBV28
J: TRBJ1-6
CDR3: CASSRDIKSSYNSPLHF

size: many
V: TRBV5-1
J: TRBJ2-7
CDR3: CASSLAGDSRSYEQYF

size: .
V: TRBV10-3
J: TRBJ2-7
CDR3: CAISGQGTGSFYEQYF

size: .
V: TRBV7-2
J: TRBJ2-7
CDR3: CASSLARTGQGAQGLAYEQYF

size: .
V: TRBV28
J: TRBJ1-4
CDR3: CASSTGQAREKLFF

size: .
V: TRBV28
J: TRBJ2-5
CDR3: CASSSSAGGQETQYF

size: .
V: TRBV29-1
J: TRBJ1-2
CDR3: CSVVTPSIGYTF

size: .
V: TRBV2
J: TRBJ2-3
CDR3: CASSWTVDTQYF

size: .
V: TRBV7-3
J: TRBJ2-1
CDR3: CASSSGAGSYNEQFF

size: .
V: TRBV19
J: TRBJ1-3
CDR3: CASSQQGAKGNTIYF

size: .
V: TRBV18
J: TRBJ2-1
CDR3: CASSLLTGGNEQFF

size: .
V: TRBV4-2
J: TRBJ1-5
CDR3: CASSQDHDRDNQPQHF

size: .
V: TRBV28
J: TRBJ1-1
CDR3: CASSPGGQGKGTEAFF

size: .
V: TRBV7-3
J: TRBJ2-5
CDR3: CASSFEAGTSGGAVQETQYF

size: few
V: TRBV5-1
J: TRBJ2-3
CDR3: CASSRDPSGGAGGTQYF

size: few
V: TRBV11-2
J: TRBJ1-1
CDR3: CASSLVLGVKRTEAFF

size: .
V: TRBV5-1
J: TRBJ2-5
CDR3: CASSGGGSQETQYF

size: .
V: TRBV4-3
J: TRBJ1-3
CDR3: CASSQDHSGGNTIYF

size: .
V: TRBV18
J: TRBJ1-4
CDR3: CASSPTGGEKLFF

size: once
V: TRBV7-9
J: TRBJ2-5
CDR3: CASSLSGQGGKTQYF

size: .
V: TRBV5-5
J: TRBJ2-2
CDR3: CASSDAGYITGELFF

size: .
V: TRBV6-1
J: TRBJ1-5
CDR3: CASSERGLYSNQPQHF

size: .
V: TRBV28
J: TRBJ1-2
CDR3: CASSFGGQDVLYGYTF

size: .
V: TRBV30
J: TRBJ2-3
CDR3: CAWSLADRLFTDTQYF

size: .
V: TRBV19
J: TRBJ2-7
CDR3: CASSISATYEQYF

size: .
V: TRBV19
J: TRBJ2-1
CDR3: CATPTSDGQFF

size: once
V: TRBV6-1
J: TRBJ1-5
CDR3: CASSEVEGAGNQPQHF

size: once
V: TRBV7-9
J: TRBJ1-5
CDR3: CASNMGGINQPQHF

size: .
V: TRBV10-3
J: TRBJ1-4
CDR3: CAISESTGTNEKLFF

size: once
V: TRBV11-3
J: TRBJ1-2
CDR3: CASIPRLGQTYGYTF

size: once
V: TRBV6-5
J: TRBJ1-2
CDR3: CASRRTEGGYTF

size: once
V: TRBV4-1
J: TRBJ2-2
CDR3: CASSQAGTSGGRNTGELFF

size: .
V: TRBV6-6
J: TRBJ1-2
CDR3: CASKAGGTGVGYTF

size: .
V: TRBV5-8
J: TRBJ2-7
CDR3: CASSSQYEQYF

size: .
V: TRBV5-8
J: TRBJ2-7
CDR3: CASSLPRTSGGWISYEQYF

size: once
V: TRBV18
J: TRBJ1-1
CDR3: CASSPGDLNTEAFF

size: .
V: TRBV6-5
J: TRBJ1-2
CDR3: CASSYQFQGYGYTF

size: .
V: TRBV3-1/TRBV3-2
J: TRBJ1-1
CDR3: CASSQEGRLNTEAFF

size: .
V: TRBV5-1
J: TRBJ1-2
CDR3: CASSLVQGAYGYTF

size: .
V: TRBV7-2
J: TRBJ2-5
CDR3: CASRRRGSGEETQYF

size: .
V: TRBV24-1
J: TRBJ2-3
CDR3: CATSDTRGNTDTQYF

size: once
V: TRBV9
J: TRBJ2-7
CDR3: CASSPGDGGRHEQYF

size: .
V: TRBV5-1
J: TRBJ2-2
CDR3: CASSLDLRGPSNTGELFF

size: .
V: TRBV19
J: TRBJ2-1
CDR3: CATMSGEKLNEQFF

size: .
V: TRBV7-9
J: TRBJ2-5
CDR3: CASSSTQTRREYF

size: few
V: TRBV15
J: TRBJ1-6
CDR3: CATSRDTESSPLHF

size: .
V: TRBV28
J: TRBJ1-4
CDR3: CASSGRGATNEKLFF

size: .
V: TRBV5-1
J: TRBJ2-6
CDR3: CASSLTSRGQGASGANVLTF

size: .
V: TRBV14
J: TRBJ2-1
CDR3: CASSQPLGQGDFNEQFF

size: .
V: TRBV19
J: TRBJ2-4
CDR3: CASRGGSRVDIQYF